The rows below give T cell receptor beta chains drawn from one sample of a study of blood T cell repertoires in COVID-19. Assay: immunoSEQ multiplex PCR; the TCRdb copy retains only in-frame clones and omits some. The table includes about 310,000 clones, roughly 89% detected once. The sequenced material came from PBMCs or T cells enriched from blood (not recorded which). These receptors were taken from a woman in her 30s who had recovered from COVID-19. Both conserved end residues are part of each CDR3.

v_gene	len	CDR3aa
TRBV19	15	CASSLGGEVNEKLFF
TRBV3-1/TRBV3-2	13	CASSPAGAYEQYF
TRBV11-2	15	CASSRGQGINEKLFF
TRBV4-1	15	CASSQEWGERDEQYF
TRBV27	14	CASSRDRALDTQYF
TRBV27	13	CASSLSGDYGYTF
TRBV10-3	14	CAIRGEVGGTEAFF
TRBV19	16	CASSIDVGGSTDTQYF
TRBV4-1	15	CASSQDWAENYEQYF
TRBV4-1	14	CASSQAVLADEQFF
TRBV5-1	12	CASKLEADTQYF
TRBV19	16	CASSIGFGQGARGYTF
TRBV25-1	16	CASSEYMGGSGTTQYF
TRBV28	18	CASSPPRAGLSRTGELFF
TRBV7-9	12	CASSSREYGYTF
TRBV11-2	15	CASSRLGAVTGELFF
TRBV15	15	CATTKQGLADQPQHF
TRBV19	15	CASSITGGPHNEQFF
TRBV25-1	12	CATTAGMSEQYF
TRBV27	13	CASKVTGEETQYF
TRBV11-2	14	CASSPLAGRNEQYF
TRBV6-1	18	CASSEAGQGISGANVLTF
TRBV28	14	CASSLWGGNTEAFF
TRBV6-2/TRBV6-3	15	CASSPPRTSLYEQYF
TRBV5-6	15	CASSLARQIASPLHF
TRBV3-1/TRBV3-2	17	CASSQDLVSGRGDEQFF
TRBV28	12	CASRYRRQGFHF
TRBV10-3	13	CAITKDQGNEQYF
TRBV2	13	CASLILSSYEQYF
TRBV7-9	16	CASSLFDILSTDTQYF
TRBV7-9	16	CASSLLGTGGFVTQYF
TRBV18	14	CASSLQVQNTEAFF
TRBV18	13	CASSPFVRETQYF
TRBV28	15	CASSLTGGVDTEAFF
TRBV5-8	17	CASSLLGDSTSSYEQYF
TRBV28	16	CASSLGFWSGTYEQYF
TRBV18	15	CASSPDRGHTDTQYF
TRBV7-7	15	CASSLRHSSYNEQFF
TRBV2	14	CASIRAGGSETQYF
TRBV27	15	CASRRTQGVDYGYTF
TRBV6-5	15	CASRLFLGPNTEAFF
TRBV6-5	13	CASSYIGGSEQFF